The entry that follows covers one T cell receptor (beta chain) sequence. These data are taken from a study of blood T cell repertoires in COVID-19. Study-wide context: Samples representing acute and convalescent COVID-19 were sourced from the United States, Italy and Spain. In each case, the material was cDNA or gDNA derived from T cells, B-cell-depleted T cells, or PBMCs.

The CDR3 loop spans 13 amino acids. V was clipped by 0 bases and J by 3 bases, with 6 bases between them. Germline assignment: CDR1 SGHRS and CDR2 YFSETQ. Method: immunoSEQ multiplex PCR; TCRdb's copy keeps in-frame clones and lacks some. The sample lists some 120,000 clones; roughly nine tenths were seen once. The sample was peripheral blood. This sequence originates from a human donor with active COVID-19. The donor label of this sample is uncertain. The V gene is TRBV5-1, the J gene TRBJ2-5; D remains ambiguous. The CDR3 sequence: CASSLDLKETQYF. In DNA form, the CDR3 reads TGCGCCAGCAGCTTGGACTTGAAAGAGACCCAGTACTTC.